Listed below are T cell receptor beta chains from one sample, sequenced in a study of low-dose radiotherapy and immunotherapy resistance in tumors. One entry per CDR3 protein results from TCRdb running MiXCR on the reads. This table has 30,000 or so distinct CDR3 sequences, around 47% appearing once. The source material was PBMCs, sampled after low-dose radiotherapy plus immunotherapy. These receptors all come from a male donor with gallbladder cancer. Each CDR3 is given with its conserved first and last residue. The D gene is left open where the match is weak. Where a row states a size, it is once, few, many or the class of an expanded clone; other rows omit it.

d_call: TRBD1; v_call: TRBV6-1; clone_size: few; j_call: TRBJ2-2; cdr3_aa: CASSAGQDTGELFF; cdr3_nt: TGTGCCAGCAGTGCCGGACAGGACACCGGGGAGCTGTTTTTT
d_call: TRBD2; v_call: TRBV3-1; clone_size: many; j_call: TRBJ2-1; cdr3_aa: CASSQETWRAGGPGEQFF; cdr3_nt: TGTGCCAGCAGCCAAGAGACGTGGCGAGCGGGGGGGCCGGGGGAGCAGTTCTTC
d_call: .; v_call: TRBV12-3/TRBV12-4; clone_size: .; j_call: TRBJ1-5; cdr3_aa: CASSLGREVQPQHF; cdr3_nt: TGTGCCAGCAGTTTAGGCAGGGAGGTTCAGCCCCAGCATTTT
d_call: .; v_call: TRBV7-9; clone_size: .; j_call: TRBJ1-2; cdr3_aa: CASSLGDEGYGYTF; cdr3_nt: TGTGCCAGCAGCTTAGGGGATGAGGGCTATGGCTACACCTTC
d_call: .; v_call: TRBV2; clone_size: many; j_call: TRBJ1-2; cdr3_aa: CASSEFHDGYTF; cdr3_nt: TGTGCCAGCAGTGAATTCCATGATGGCTACACCTTC
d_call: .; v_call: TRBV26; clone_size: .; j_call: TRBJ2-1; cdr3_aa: CASRAGTGGLNEQFF; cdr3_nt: TGTGCCAGCCGGGCCGGGACAGGGGGGTTAAACGAGCAGTTCTTC
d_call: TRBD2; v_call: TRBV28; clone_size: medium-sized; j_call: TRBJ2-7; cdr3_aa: CASIASGTYEQYF; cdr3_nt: TGTGCCAGCATCGCTAGCGGAACCTACGAGCAGTACTTC
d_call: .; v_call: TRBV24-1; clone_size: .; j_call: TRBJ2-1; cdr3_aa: CATSDPAATSYNEQFF; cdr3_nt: TGTGCCACCAGTGATCCCGCGGCTACCTCCTACAATGAGCAGTTCTTC
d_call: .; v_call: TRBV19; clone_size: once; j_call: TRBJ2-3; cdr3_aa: CASSLLYEDTQYF; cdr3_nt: TGTGCCAGTAGCCTCCTCTACGAAGATACGCAGTATTTT
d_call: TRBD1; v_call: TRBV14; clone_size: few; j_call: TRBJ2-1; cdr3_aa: CASSQPRTGGNEQFF; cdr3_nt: TGTGCCAGCAGCCAACCTAGGACAGGGGGCAATGAGCAGTTCTTC
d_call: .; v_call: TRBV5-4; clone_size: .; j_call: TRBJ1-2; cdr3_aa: CASSLLADGYTF; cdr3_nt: TGTGCCAGCAGCTTGCTCGCCGATGGCTACACCTTC
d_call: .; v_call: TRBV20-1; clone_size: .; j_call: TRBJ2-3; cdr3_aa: CSARAGSGTDTQYF; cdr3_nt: TGCAGTGCTAGAGCGGGGTCCGGCACAGATACGCAGTATTTT
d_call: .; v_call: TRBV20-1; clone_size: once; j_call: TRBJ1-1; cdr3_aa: CSARENPDTEAFF; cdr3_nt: TGCAGTGCTAGAGAAAATCCCGACACTGAAGCTTTCTTT
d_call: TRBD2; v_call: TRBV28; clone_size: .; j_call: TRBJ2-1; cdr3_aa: CASSFVAGGGSFPREFF; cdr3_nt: TGTGCCAGCAGTTTCGTAGCGGGAGGGGGATCATTCCCTAGGGAGTTCTTC
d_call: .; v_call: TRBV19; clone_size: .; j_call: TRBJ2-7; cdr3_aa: CASATSGPKPYEQYF; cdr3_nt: TGTGCCAGCGCGACCTCCGGGCCAAAACCCTACGAGCAGTACTTC
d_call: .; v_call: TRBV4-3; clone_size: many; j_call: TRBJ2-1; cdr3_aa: CASSQEQGFGTYNEQFF; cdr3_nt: TGCGCCAGCAGCCAAGAGCAGGGGTTTGGGACCTACAATGAGCAGTTCTTC
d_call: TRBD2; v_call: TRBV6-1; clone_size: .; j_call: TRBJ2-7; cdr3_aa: CASSYRAISGRRAYEQYF; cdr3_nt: TGTGCCAGCAGTTACCGGGCGATAAGCGGGAGAAGGGCCTACGAGCAGTACTTC
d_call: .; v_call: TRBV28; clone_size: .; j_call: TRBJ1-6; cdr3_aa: CASSLISSPLHF; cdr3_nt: TGTGCCAGCAGTTTAATCAGTTCACCCCTCCACTTT
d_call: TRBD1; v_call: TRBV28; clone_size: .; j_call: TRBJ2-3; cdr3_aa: CASSTQGVTQDQGKDTQYF; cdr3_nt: TGTGCCAGCAGTACACAGGGGGTGACGCAGGACCAAGGGAAAGATACGCAGTATTTT
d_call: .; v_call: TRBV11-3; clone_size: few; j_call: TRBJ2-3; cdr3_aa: CASSLGLRTASTQYF; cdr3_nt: TGTGCCAGCAGCTTAGGTCTCCGGACGGCCTCGACGCAGTATTTT
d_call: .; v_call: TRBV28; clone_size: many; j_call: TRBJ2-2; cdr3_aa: CASSLSGNFGELFF; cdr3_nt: TGTGCCAGCAGCCTCTCAGGGAACTTCGGGGAGCTGTTTTTT
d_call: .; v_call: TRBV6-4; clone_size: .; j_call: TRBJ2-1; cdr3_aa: CASSREFGSDEQFF; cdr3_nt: TGTGCCAGCAGTAGGGAGTTCGGGAGTGATGAGCAGTTCTTC
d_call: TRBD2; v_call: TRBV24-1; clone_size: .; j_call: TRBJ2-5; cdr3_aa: CATSDHGRAGARETQYF; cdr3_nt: TGTGCCACCAGTGACCATGGGCGGGCGGGAGCACGAGAGACCCAGTACTTC
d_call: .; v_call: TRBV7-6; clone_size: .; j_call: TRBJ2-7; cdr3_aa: CASSLAIDTYEQYF; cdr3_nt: TGTGCCAGCAGCTTGGCTATAGACACCTACGAGCAGTACTTC
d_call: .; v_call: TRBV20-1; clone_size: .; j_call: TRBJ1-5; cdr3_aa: CSAGGKGNQPQHF; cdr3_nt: TGCAGTGCTGGCGGGAAGGGTAATCAGCCCCAGCATTTT
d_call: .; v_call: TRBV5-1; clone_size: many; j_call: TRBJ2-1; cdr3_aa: CASSFPRSSDNEQFF; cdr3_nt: TGCGCCAGCAGCTTCCCGAGGAGTTCGGACAATGAGCAGTTCTTC
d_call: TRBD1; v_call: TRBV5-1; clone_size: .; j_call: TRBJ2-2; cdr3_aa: CASSIDRGPVTGELFF; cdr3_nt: TGCGCCAGCAGCATAGACAGGGGGCCGGTCACCGGGGAGCTGTTTTTT
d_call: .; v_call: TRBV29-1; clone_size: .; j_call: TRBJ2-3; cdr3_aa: CSVEDNKKSTDTQYF; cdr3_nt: TGCAGCGTTGAAGATAATAAGAAGAGCACAGATACGCAGTATTTT
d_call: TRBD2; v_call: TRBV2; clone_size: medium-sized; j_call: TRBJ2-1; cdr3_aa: CASSLTSGAYNEQFF; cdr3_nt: TGTGCCAGCAGCTTGACTAGCGGGGCTTACAATGAGCAGTTCTTC
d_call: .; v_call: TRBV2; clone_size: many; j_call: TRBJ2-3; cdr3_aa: CASSGGGQDTQYF; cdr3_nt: TGTGCCAGCAGTGGCGGAGGGCAGGATACGCAGTATTTT
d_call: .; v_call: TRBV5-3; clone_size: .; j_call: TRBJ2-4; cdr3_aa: CASSLGAKNIQYF; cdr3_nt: TGTGCCAGCAGCTTGGGGGCCAAAAACATTCAGTACTTC
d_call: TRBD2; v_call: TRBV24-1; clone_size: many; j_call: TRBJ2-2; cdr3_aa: CATSELLAGPPTTNTGELFF; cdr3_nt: TGTGCCACCAGTGAATTACTAGCGGGGCCCCCTACCACGAACACCGGGGAGCTGTTTTTT
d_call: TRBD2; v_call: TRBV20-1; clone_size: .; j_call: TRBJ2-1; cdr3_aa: CSAHLSGTDNEQFF; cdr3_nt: TGCAGTGCGCACCTTAGCGGGACCGACAATGAGCAGTTCTTC
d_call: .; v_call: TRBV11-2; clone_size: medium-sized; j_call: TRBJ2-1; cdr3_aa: CASSSASSSYNEQFF; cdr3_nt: TGTGCCAGCAGCTCGGCTTCGAGCTCCTACAATGAGCAGTTCTTC